These 20 T cell receptor beta chains originate from one sample sequenced in a study of T cells in Graves' hyperthyroidism and ophthalmopathy. Amplification yielded TCR beta CDR3 regions, with RNA transcripts as the source. Using the HTBI primer set, a first-round RT-PCR was run on the TCR CDR3. Via MiXCR, TCRdb re-called the multiplex PCR reads, giving one row per CDR3 protein. Of more than 550,000 distinct CDR3 sequences in the sample, over 15% were seen once. Material: blood. All receptors derive from a woman aged 45-65 years with Graves' hyperthyroidism that later progressed to Graves' ophthalmopathy.

This clonotype was picked up many times. The rearrangement links TRBV12-3 or TRBV12-4 to TRBJ1-1; D is ambiguous. Deletions cut 5 bases from V and 2 bases from J, with 12 bases between. The CDR3 is 14 residues long. CDR3 bases: TGTGCCAGCAGTCCCATCGAAAGAAACACTGAAGCTTTCTTT. Amino acid sequence: CASSPIERNTEAFF.

V usage is TRBV6-9 and J usage is TRBJ1-2, with D possibly matching TRBD1 (6 bases). Looked up from germline, CDR1 is MNHGY and CDR2 is SVAAGI. There are 15 residues in the CDR3. Trimming took 7 bases from V and 2 from J, leaving 17 bases between them. The CDR3 nucleotides read TGTGCCAGCAATTACACGGACAGCCGAAACTATGGCTACACCTTC. Amino acids: CASNYTDSRNYGYTF.

This clonotype showed up many times. This chain uses TRBV9 with TRBJ2-3, with 11 bases matching TRBD1. The CDR3 is 16 amino acids. CDR1 and CDR2 (germline): SGDLS, YYNGEE. V lost 6 bases and J lost 4; bases outside the gene matches: 10. Here the CDR3 DNA reads TGTGCCAGCAACCATCCGGGACAGGGGGTCTCAGATACGCAGTATTTT. Translated, it gives CASNHPGQGVSDTQYF.

The chain couples TRBV18 to TRBJ2-6; TRBD1 matches at 7 bases. V was clipped by 5 bases and J by 3 bases; unmatched bases: 10. The V gene's germline CDR1 is KGHSH and CDR2 LQKENI. The CDR3 loop spans 17 amino acids. In DNA, the CDR3 is TGTGCCAGCTCATCGACAGGGTCGGCGTTTGGGGCCAACGTCCTGACTTTC. Amino acids: CASSSTGSAFGANVLTF.

In the case of this clonotype: This sequence may be a read error, since a much larger clone differs from it by one base. The chain combines TRBV6-5 with TRBJ1-2; D is uncertain. From germline, CDR1 is MNHEY and CDR2 SVGAGI. The germline V and J ends were trimmed by 2 bases and 2 bases, with 9 bases remaining between them. The CDR3 loop spans 14 amino acids. CDR3 sequence reads: CASSYHERNYGYTF. The CDR3 DNA sequence: TGTGCCAGCAGTTACCACGAGAGGAACTATGGCTACACCTTC.

Worth noting for this clonotype: One junction end does not reproduce the germline sequence, and a read error may be involved. V and J are TRBV18 and TRBJ1-1; D perhaps matches TRBD1 (6 bases). The CDR3 is made up of 13 amino acids. The germline V gene has CDR1 KGHSH and CDR2 LQKENI. CDR3 residues: CASLRQESTEAFF. Here the CDR3 DNA reads TGTGCCAGCTTACGACAGGAGAGCACTGAGGCTTTCTTT. Complete variable domain (other parts from reference TRBV18 and TRBJ1-1): NAGVMQNPRHLVRRRGQEARLRCSPMKGHSHVYWYRQLPEEGLKFMVYLQKENIIDESGMPKERFSAEFPKEGPSILRIQQVVRGDSAAYFCASLRQESTEAFFGQGTRLTVV.

In this sample, this clonotype turned up a few times. The rearrangement links TRBV5-1 to TRBJ1-6; D gene ambiguous. Trimming removed 0 bases from V and 10 bases from J, with 14 bases in between. Germline V gene data show CDR1 as SGHRS and CDR2 as YFSETQ. The CDR3 runs 15 residues. The DNA for the CDR3 is TGCGCCAGCAGCTTGGCGGGGTTAACGCGCTCACCCCTCCACTTT. Protein: CASSLAGLTRSPLHF.

The rearrangement uses TRBV6-1 and TRBJ1-1, with a tentative D call TRBD1 (6 bases). The V end was cut by 6 bases, the J end by 8 bases, with 16 bases between. The CDR3 is 13 amino acids. From germline, CDR1 is MNHNS and CDR2 SASEGT. CDR3 amino acids: CASRNRGAGEAFF. In DNA, the CDR3 is TGTGCCAGCAGAAATAGGGGGGCGGGAGAAGCTTTCTTT.

This clonotype was detected a few times. This chain connects TRBV7-9 to TRBJ2-1, with a tentative D call TRBD2 (5 bases). V was trimmed by 1 base and J by 7 bases, leaving 17 bases between them. The CDR3 is 16 residues long. Looked up from germline, CDR1 is SEHNR and CDR2 is FQNEAQ (reference sequence). The CDR3 here is CASSLEGDFLANEQFF. The DNA for the CDR3 is TGTGCCAGCAGCTTAGAGGGAGACTTTTTAGCAAATGAGCAGTTCTTC.

This clonotype showed up many times. This chain uses TRBV30 with TRBJ1-2, with D perhaps TRBD1 (5 bases). V was cut by 0 bases and J by 0 bases, with 14 bases left in between. This CDR3 has 16 residues. Per germline, CDR1 GTSNPN and CDR2 SVGIG (reference sequence). The CDR3 DNA reads as TGTGCCTGGAGTGTACGCAGGGCGAATCCTAACTATGGCTACACCTTC. Protein sequence: CAWSVRRANPNYGYTF.

This clonotype came up a few times. The chain recombines TRBV27 with TRBJ1-4; a weak D match, TRBD1 (5 bases). CDR3 length equals 20 residues. V dropped 1 base and J dropped 5 bases, with 26 bases sitting between them. Germline assignment: CDR1 MNHEY and CDR2 SMNVEV (reference sequence). This CDR3 is CASSLFMVRGFEPQNEKLFF. The CDR3 DNA follows: TGTGCCAGCAGTTTATTTATGGTGCGGGGGTTTGAGCCTCAAAATGAAAAACTGTTTTTT. The whole variable domain, remainder taken from reference TRBV27 and TRBJ1-4, is EAQVTQNPRYLITVTGKKLTVTCSQNMNHEYMSWYRQDPGLGLRQIYYSMNVEVTDKGDVPEGYKVSRKEKRNFPLILESPSPNQTSLYFCASSLFMVRGFEPQNEKLFFGSGTQLSVL.

This clonotype was counted many times. V and J are TRBV12-3 or TRBV12-4 and TRBJ2-1, with 10 bases fitting TRBD2. The ends lost 6 bases at V and 8 bases at J; junction bases unmatched: 4. The length of the CDR3 is 13 residues. The CDR3 loop is CASSSGGVYEQFF. CDR3 DNA: TGTGCCAGCAGCAGCGGGGGGGTATATGAGCAGTTCTTC.

Many counts were recorded for this clonotype. The V and J genes are TRBV11-2 and TRBJ2-5; D is possibly TRBD1 (6 bases). The V end was cut by 0 bases, the J end by 2 bases, with 13 bases between. The germline V gene encodes CDR1 SGHAT and CDR2 FQNNGV. The CDR3 contains 16 residues. The DNA of the CDR3 is TGTGCCAGCAGCTTAGATTCTGGCGGACAGCAAGAGACCCAGTACTTC. It yields the protein CASSLDSGGQQETQYF.

This clonotype was recorded a few times. This chain links TRBV13 with TRBJ2-2, with D possibly TRBD2 on 5 matching bases. This CDR3 has 15 residues. CDR1 and CDR2 (germline): PRHDT, FYEKMQ (reference sequence). V dropped 5 bases and J dropped 0 bases, with 10 bases sitting between them. This chain's CDR3 is CASSPPGANTGELFF. The CDR3 DNA sequence: TGTGCCAGCAGCCCCCCCGGGGCGAACACCGGGGAGCTGTTTTTT.

This clonotype came up many times. The rearrangement links TRBV7-3 to TRBJ2-3; 7 bases agree with TRBD2. This CDR3 is 15 amino acids long. V dropped 5 bases and J dropped 0; count of bases not matched to a gene: 5. Per the germline V gene, CDR1 is SGHTA and CDR2 is FQGTGA. The CDR3 loop reads CASSPAGPSTDTQYF. CDR3 nucleotides: TGTGCCAGCAGCCCAGCGGGGCCTAGCACAGATACGCAGTATTTT.

The sample holds many counts of this clonotype. The chain is built from TRBV5-6 and TRBJ2-5; D unclear. The V and J ends lost 1 base and 0 bases respectively, with 7 bases between them. The CDR3 spans 14 residues. CDR1 SGHDT and CDR2 YYEEEE come from the germline V gene. The CDR3 sequence: CASSLLTYQETQYF. The CDR3 DNA sequence: TGTGCCAGCAGCTTGTTAACATACCAAGAGACCCAGTACTTC.

Comment on this clonotype: This may be a read error: a much more frequent sequence differs by one nucleotide. The chain combines TRBV2 with TRBJ2-7; D unresolved. Looked up from germline, CDR1 is SNHLY and CDR2 is FYNNEI. The CDR3 contains 13 residues. Here the CDR3 DNA reads TGTGCCAGCAATGAAGGGATTGGCTACGAGCAGTACTTC. Protein: CASNEGIGYEQYF.

This clonotype appeared many times. The rearrangement links TRBV9 to TRBJ2-1; the match to TRBD2 covers 10 bases. The CDR3 spans 15 residues. After removal of 2 bases from V and 7 bases from J, the junction contained 6 bases not matched to a gene. CDR1 is SGDLS and CDR2 is YYNGEE in the germline V gene. The CDR3 nucleotides are TGTGCCAGCAGCGTCAGCGGGGGGGCGGATAATGAGCAGTTCTTC. This encodes CASSVSGGADNEQFF.

This clonotype was recorded a few times. This chain uses TRBV6-1 with TRBJ2-3; D is possibly TRBD2 (6 bases). This CDR3 is 15 amino acids long. V was trimmed by 3 bases and J by 2 bases, leaving 12 bases between them. CDR1 and CDR2 (germline): MNHNS, SASEGT. In DNA form, the CDR3 reads TGTGCCAGCAGTGACGCCGGGACTTCCACAGATACGCAGTATTTT. Encoded protein: CASSDAGTSTDTQYF.

This clonotype was seen at least ten times. The chain joins TRBV20-1 to TRBJ1-1; possibly TRBD1 for D (5 bases). Trimming shortened V by 1 base and J by 8 bases, and 20 bases separated the two germline ends. The CDR3 totals 15 residues. Per the germline V gene, CDR1 is DFQATT and CDR2 is SNEGSKA (reference sequence). CDR3: CSARGLRRVGQEAFF. The CDR3 region has the DNA TGCAGTGCTAGAGGCCTTAGACGGGTGGGGCAGGAAGCTTTCTTT.